Shown below are 27 T cell receptor beta chains from a single sample sequenced in a study of Tregs in tolerant kidney transplant recipients. The nonmyeloablative bone marrow transplants came from related graft donors, with transient mixed chimerism. Assay: immunoSEQ multiplex PCR; the TCRdb copy retains only in-frame clones and omits some. The table for this sample gives around 32,000 clones. The input for sequencing was CD4+ T cells from blood (PBMCs), taken 24 months after the transplant. These receptors all stem from a human patient who received a combined kidney and bone marrow transplant. These T cells may partly come from the graft donor.

As for this clone: The read ends 3 residues shy of where the CDR3 ends; the end is completed using the germline J gene. The chain uses TRBV6-2 or TRBV6-3 and TRBJ1-5; possibly TRBD1 for D (5 bases). The germline V and J ends were trimmed by 2 bases and 7 bases, with 15 bases remaining between them. Germline CDR1 is MNHEY and CDR2 is SVGEGT. CDR3 length: 15 residues. The covered CDR3 bases are TGTGCCAGCAGTTACGGTCGGCAGGGAACCCAGCCC. Amino acid sequence: CASSYGRQGTQP. The full CDR3 is CASSYGRQGTQPQHF.

With regard to this clone: Sequencing ends 3 residues short of the CDR3 end; the germline J gene provides the rest. The chain recombines TRBV6-1 with TRBJ2-3; D gene ambiguous. The ends were cut back, 4 bases at V and 1 base at J, with 6 bases in the middle. The CDR3 has 13 residues. Germline-derived CDR1 and CDR2 are MNHNS and SASEGT. Partial CDR3 DNA: TGTGCCAGCAGTGCGTCGGGCACAGATACG. Protein product: CASSASGTDT. The full CDR3 reads CASSASGTDTQYF.

A remark on this clone: The read falls 3 residues short of the CDR3 end, and the missing part is taken from the germline J gene. The chain carries TRBV4-2 and TRBJ1-3; 7 positions match TRBD1. The junction had 13 bases not matched to a gene; V was cut back by 3 bases and J by 2 bases. The V gene's germline CDR1 is LGHNA and CDR2 YNFKEQ. CDR3 size: 18 residues. CDR3 in amino acids: CASSQGITQGKTGNTIYF. The CDR3 bases that were read are TGTGCCAGCAGCCAGGGCATTACACAGGGGAAGACTGGAAACACC.

As to this clone: Germline and junction disagree at one end, which may indicate a read error. CDR3: CASSASGRAQETQYF. CDR3 DNA, as far as it was read: TGTGCTAGCAGCGCTAGCGGGAGGGCCCAAGAGACC. The chain couples TRBV7-7 to TRBJ2-5, with 12 positions matching TRBD2. The sequence runs out 3 residues before the end of the CDR3; the remainder is reconstructed from the germline J gene. Germline-derived CDR1 and CDR2 are SSHAT and FNYEAQ (reference sequence). This CDR3 has 15 amino acids.

A note on this clone: The read halts 3 residues ahead of the CDR3 end, with the missing end drawn from the germline J gene. This chain connects TRBV19 to TRBJ2-7; tentative D call: TRBD2 (5 bases). Looked up from germline, CDR1 is LNHDA and CDR2 is SQIVND (reference sequence). This CDR3 is 14 amino acids long. V gave up 1 base and J gave up 3 bases, with 10 bases separating them. The CDR3 bases that were read are TGTGCCAGTAGTATAGCGCCGGGGTTCTACGAG. It codes for CASSIAPGFYE. The whole CDR3 sequence is CASSIAPGFYEQYF. The full variable domain, rest sourced from reference TRBV19 and TRBJ2-7, is DGGITQSPKYLFRKEGQNVTLSCEQNLNHDAMYWYRQDPGQGLRLIYYSQIVNDFQKGDIAEGYSVSREKKESFPLTVTSAQKNPTAFYLCASSIAPGFYEQYFGPGTRLTVT.

Worth noting for this clone: The sequence runs out 3 residues before the end of the CDR3; the remainder is reconstructed from the germline J gene. V is TRBV7-9 and J is TRBJ2-1, with D possibly TRBD2 on 6 matching bases. From germline, CDR1 is SEHNR and CDR2 FQNEAQ (reference sequence). The CDR3 runs to 13 residues. V lost 5 bases, J lost 8 bases, and 13 bases lay in between. Partial CDR3 DNA: TGTGCCAGCAGCGCGAGGAGGGGTCATGAG. This sequence encodes CASSARRGHE. From start to end, the CDR3 is CASSARRGHEQFF.

Regarding this clone: The read terminates 3 residues before the CDR3 end, so the remaining end is supplied by the germline J gene. V is TRBV30 and J is TRBJ1-2; 8 bases are a match to TRBD1. Germline CDR1 reads GTSNPN; CDR2 reads SVGIG (reference sequence). V shed 2 bases, J shed 4 bases, and the junction held 6 bases outside the gene matches. The CDR3 sequence is 14 residues long. This CDR3 is CAWSTPGQVYGYTF. Partial CDR3 DNA: TGTGCCTGGAGTACTCCGGGACAGGTCTATGGC.

As concerns this clone: The read ends 3 residues early relative to the CDR3; the germline J gene fills the gap. V usage is TRBV7-8 and J usage is TRBJ1-5; the D is unclear. The CDR3 sequence is 16 residues long. CDR1 and CDR2 (germline): SGHVS, FQNEAQ. The V end was cut by 2 bases, the J end by 2 bases, with 13 bases between. The CDR3 sequence is CASSLRPRDGNQPQHF. The CDR3 DNA, read in part, is TGTGCCAGCAGCTTAAGGCCCAGAGATGGCAATCAGCCC.

With respect to this clone: The CDR3 end falls 3 residues outside the read, so it is completed with the germline J gene. This chain connects TRBV19 to TRBJ2-1; TRBD2 is a possible D gene (6 bases). Looked up from germline, CDR1 is LNHDA and CDR2 is SQIVND (reference sequence). Trimming took 5 bases from V and 0 from J, leaving 14 bases between them. This CDR3 has 16 residues. Incomplete CDR3 DNA: TGTGCCAGTAGTCCCAACCGCGGGGCCTCCTACAATGAG. Amino acid sequence: CASSPNRGASYNE. The entire CDR3 protein is CASSPNRGASYNEQFF. The full variable domain, in which reference TRBV19 and TRBJ2-1 provide the parts outside the CDR3, is DGGITQSPKYLFRKEGQNVTLSCEQNLNHDAMYWYRQDPGQGLRLIYYSQIVNDFQKGDIAEGYSVSREKKESFPLTVTSAQKNPTAFYLCASSPNRGASYNEQFFGPGTRLTVL.

Turning to this clone: Read data end 3 residues before the CDR3 end; the end is taken from the germline J gene. The V call is TRBV19, the J call TRBJ1-5, with D uncertain. Germline loops: CDR1 LNHDA, CDR2 SQIVND (reference sequence). CDR3 length equals 16 residues. V gave up 1 base and J gave up 3 bases, with 13 bases separating them. The CDR3 is CASSIARGPANQPQHF. The sequenced CDR3 bases are TGTGCCAGTAGTATAGCCCGCGGGCCAGCCAATCAGCCC.

Partial CDR3 DNA: TGTGCCATTCTAGCGGGAGTGGGAGATACG. The encoded protein is CAILAGVGDT. The CDR3, in full, reads CAILAGVGDTQYF. The chain employs TRBV2 and TRBJ2-3, with 10 bases matching TRBD2. The CDR3 end is not reached by the read, which stops 3 residues before it; the germline J gene fills it in. The CDR3 runs 13 residues. J gave up 5 bases and V 10 bases, and 6 bases lay outside the gene matches. Germline CDR1 SNHLY, CDR2 FYNNEI.

Details on this clone: The read gets to within 3 residues of the CDR3 end, and the germline J gene fills in the rest. The chain uses TRBV29-1 and TRBJ2-3; TRBD2 might be the D (6 bases). CDR3 length: 14 residues. Trimming stripped 3 bases from V and 3 bases from J, with 13 bases between. The V gene's germline CDR1 is SQVTM and CDR2 ANQGSEA. CDR3 DNA, as far as it was read: TGCAGCGTTGATCGGGGGTGGGTGACAGATACG. Translated: CSVDRGWVTDT. The entire CDR3 protein reads CSVDRGWVTDTQYF.

About this clone: The read ends 3 residues shy of where the CDR3 ends; the end is completed using the germline J gene. The V call is TRBV18, the J call TRBJ2-7; D not resolved. Germline V CDR1 and CDR2: KGHSH, LQKENI. The CDR3 extends over 15 amino acids. V was trimmed by 0 bases and J by 6 bases, leaving 15 bases between them. CDR3 protein: CASSPPETLPGEQYF. The DNA read from the CDR3 is TGTGCCAGCTCACCACCTGAGACCCTTCCGGGCGAG.

Turning to this clone: The read ends 3 residues before the CDR3 terminus; that terminus is restored from the germline J gene. The chain carries TRBV7-3 and TRBJ2-5; D is unresolved. V was shortened by 1 base and J by 5 bases, with 8 bases between the two germline ends. Germline V gives CDR1 SGHTA, CDR2 FQGTGA. The CDR3 extends over 13 amino acids. CDR3 residues: CASSLNTRETQYF. Incomplete CDR3 DNA: TGTGCCAGCAGCTTAAATACGAGGGAGACC.

A note on this clone: The read falls 3 residues short of the CDR3 end, and the missing part is taken from the germline J gene. V is TRBV19 and J is TRBJ1-5, with D possibly TRBD1 on 6 matching bases. With 5 bases removed from V and 6 bases from J, the gap between germline ends came to 20 bases. Germline values: CDR1 LNHDA, CDR2 SQIVND (reference sequence). The CDR3 is 16 residues long. The CDR3 reads CASSPFSGGALQPQHF. CDR3 DNA (partial): TGTGCCAGTAGTCCCTTTTCCGGGGGGGCACTTCAGCCC. Combining the CDR3 with reference TRBV19 and TRBJ1-5 gives the whole variable domain DGGITQSPKYLFRKEGQNVTLSCEQNLNHDAMYWYRQDPGQGLRLIYYSQIVNDFQKGDIAEGYSVSREKKESFPLTVTSAQKNPTAFYLCASSPFSGGALQPQHFGDGTRLSIL.

A word on this clone: Sequencing ends 3 residues short of the CDR3 end; the germline J gene provides the rest. The J gene is TRBJ1-5, the V gene TRBV30; weak D call: TRBD1 (6 bases). The CDR3 spans 13 residues. V lost 3 bases, J lost 5 bases, and 11 bases lay in between. Germline loops: CDR1 GTSNPN, CDR2 SVGIG (reference sequence). The CDR3 reads CAWSHREDQPQHF. The CDR3 DNA, read in part, is TGTGCCTGGAGCCACAGGGAGGATCAGCCC.

Remarks on this clone: The read terminates 3 residues before the CDR3 end, so the remaining end is supplied by the germline J gene. The chain uses TRBV5-1 and TRBJ2-2; D may be TRBD1 or TRBD2 (5 bases each). The CDR3 covers 15 residues. V was pared by 0 bases and J by 3 bases, with 9 bases between. The germline V gene encodes CDR1 SGHRS and CDR2 YFSETQ. CDR3 bases read: TGCGCCAGCAGCTTGGGAGGGGCTGACACCGGGGAG. Translated, it gives CASSLGGADTGE. The full CDR3 is CASSLGGADTGELFF.

As for this clone: Read coverage stops 3 residues before the CDR3 terminus; the germline J gene supplies the remainder. The chain joins TRBV5-1 to TRBJ1-2, with TRBD1 identical over 9 bases. The CDR3 has 15 residues. CDR1 and CDR2 from the germline V gene are SGHRS and YFSETQ. The V gene end was trimmed by 4 bases and the J gene end by 4 bases; junction bases not matched to a gene: 8. Here the CDR3 reads CASSVDRGSGYGYTF. The covered CDR3 bases are TGCGCCAGCAGCGTCGACAGGGGGTCTGGCTATGGC.

The CDR3 sequence is CASSLSVYEQYF. The sequenced part of the CDR3 DNA is TGTGCCAGCAGCTTATCGGTCTACGAG. The V call is TRBV11-1, the J call TRBJ2-7; unclear D gene. The CDR3 extends 3 residues past the end of the read, so its final part is completed from the germline J gene. This CDR3 has 12 amino acids. Germline CDR1 SGHAT, CDR2 FQDESV (reference sequence). V was clipped by 2 bases and J by 3 bases, with 5 bases between them.

To note about this clone: The observed sequence ends 3 residues before the CDR3 terminus, with the missing tail filled in from the germline J gene. The rearrangement joins TRBV20-1 to TRBJ2-7; 9 positions match TRBD2. Germline V lookup: CDR1 DFQATT, CDR2 SNEGSKA (reference sequence). Trimming took 1 base from V and 2 from J; bases not matched to a gene: 3. This CDR3 contains 14 residues. CDR3 in amino acids: CSARAPSGTYEQYF. The sequenced CDR3 bases are TGCAGTGCTAGAGCTCCTAGCGGGACCTACGAG.

To note about this clone: The CDR3 end is not reached by the read, which stops 3 residues before it; the germline J gene fills it in. The rearrangement joins TRBV20-1 to TRBJ2-3; 8 nucleotides align to TRBD1. J was trimmed by 1 base and V by 5 bases; bases with no gene match: 5. The CDR3 loop spans 14 amino acids. Germline V CDR1 and CDR2: DFQATT, SNEGSKA (reference sequence). The sequenced part of the CDR3 DNA is TGCAGTGCTGAGGACAGGGCCGGCACAGATACG. Translating it yields CSAEDRAGTDT. The CDR3 reads in full as CSAEDRAGTDTQYF.

As concerns this clone: The DNA ends 3 residues before the CDR3 does, and the rest of the CDR3 is filled in from the germline J gene. The rearrangement joins TRBV6-2 or TRBV6-3 to TRBJ2-7, with 8 nucleotides matching TRBD1. Germline CDR1 and CDR2: MNHEY and SVGEGT. The length of the CDR3 is 16 residues. V trimming: 4 bases; J trimming: 4 bases; junction bases outside the gene matches: 12. The sequenced part of the CDR3 DNA is TGTGCCAGCAGTTCCGCCGGACAGGGCCTTGGGTACGAG. It yields the protein CASSSAGQGLGYE. The CDR3, in full, reads CASSSAGQGLGYEQYF.

Comment on this clone: The read ends 3 residues before the CDR3 terminus; that terminus is restored from the germline J gene. The chain employs TRBV5-1 and TRBJ2-2; TRBD2 agrees at 11 bases. In germline, CDR1 is SGHRS, CDR2 YFSETQ. The junction had 3 bases not matched to a gene; V was cut back by 4 bases and J by 7 bases. CDR3 size: 14 residues. The part of the CDR3 DNA that was read is TGCGCCAGCAGCGGCGGGACTAGCGGCGGGGAG. This sequence encodes CASSGGTSGGE. The entire CDR3 protein reads CASSGGTSGGELFF.

Turning to this clone: The CDR3 end lies 3 residues beyond the end of the read and is filled in from the germline J gene. The rearrangement uses TRBV5-1 and TRBJ2-4, with D maybe TRBD1 (8 bases). The CDR3 contains 15 residues. Germline values: CDR1 SGHRS, CDR2 YFSETQ. The CDR3 sequence is CASSSGQGGTGYQYF. The covered CDR3 bases are TGCGCCAGCAGCTCTGGACAGGGAGGGACGGGATAT.

About this clone itself: The read ends 3 residues shy of where the CDR3 ends; the end is completed using the germline J gene. The genes are TRBV2 and TRBJ2-2; TRBD2 matches at 7 bases. Germline V CDR1 and CDR2: SNHLY, FYNNEI. The CDR3 is 16 amino acids. Germline trimming cut 2 bases from V and 4 bases from J; bases unmatched to any gene: 7. CDR3 DNA (partial): TGTGCCAGCAGTGAATTCGCCGGGGGGTCCACCGGGGAG. It is translated as CASSEFAGGSTGE. The entire CDR3 sequence reads CASSEFAGGSTGELFF.

About this clone itself: The observed sequence ends 3 residues before the CDR3 terminus, with the missing tail filled in from the germline J gene. The chain is built from TRBV5-4 and TRBJ1-6; 8 bases align to TRBD1. The V gene's germline CDR1 is SGHNT and CDR2 YYREEE (reference sequence). V was pared by 3 bases and J by 7 bases, with 6 bases of the junction left unmatched. The CDR3 has 15 amino acids. This chain's CDR3 is CASSSRTGNNSPLHF. CDR3 bases read: TGTGCCAGCAGCTCCCGGACAGGGAACAATTCACCC.

With respect to this clone: The read ends 3 residues early relative to the CDR3; the germline J gene fills the gap. This sequence joins TRBV6-2 or TRBV6-3 and TRBJ1-2; the D gene is possibly TRBD1 (5 bases). Looked up from germline, CDR1 is MNHEY and CDR2 is SVGEGT. This CDR3 region has 17 residues. V lost 2 bases, J lost 7 bases, and 23 bases lay in between. Partial CDR3 DNA: TGTGCCAGCAGTTACGGCCCCGGGGGAGGGGTCAGGAGTGGC. Translation: CASSYGPGGGVRSG. The whole CDR3 reads CASSYGPGGGVRSGYTF.